This T cell receptor (beta chain) appears in the sequencing data of a study of cytomegalovirus exposure and HLA in healthy donors. PCR involved 60 Vbeta and 13 Jbeta primers. The data were produced by immunoSEQ multiplex PCR, yet TCRdb's version contains in-frame clones alone and is incomplete. The sample includes 95,000 to 150,000 clones, around 79% of them seen just once. Germline V gives CDR1 SNHLY, CDR2 FYNNEI. J gave up 4 bases and V 0 bases, and 8 bases lay outside the gene matches. CDR3 length: 17 amino acids. This clonotype was obtained from a woman aged 40-49 years in good health and CMV-seronegative. What was sequenced was PBMCs. The gene calls are TRBV2 and TRBJ2-3, with 9 bases that match TRBD1. As DNA, the CDR3 is TGTGCCAGCAGTGAAGCATGGGGACAGGGTGGGGCAGATACGCAGTATTTT. As protein: CASSEAWGQGGADTQYF. Looking up the rest from reference TRBV2 and TRBJ2-3 gives the full variable domain: EPEVTQTPSHQVTQMGQEVILRCVPISNHLYFYWYRQILGQKVEFLVSFYNNEISEKSEIFDDQFSVERPDGSNFTLKIRSTKLEDSAMYFCASSEAWGQGGADTQYFGPGTRLTVL.